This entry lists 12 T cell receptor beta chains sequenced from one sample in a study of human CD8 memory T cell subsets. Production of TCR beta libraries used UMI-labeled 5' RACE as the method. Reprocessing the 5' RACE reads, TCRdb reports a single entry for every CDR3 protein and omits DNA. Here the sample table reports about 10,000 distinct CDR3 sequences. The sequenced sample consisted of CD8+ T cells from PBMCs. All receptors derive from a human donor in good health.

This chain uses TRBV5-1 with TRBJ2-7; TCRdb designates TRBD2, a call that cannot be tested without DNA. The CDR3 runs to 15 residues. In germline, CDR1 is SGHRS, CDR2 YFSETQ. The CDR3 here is CASSLNLGLSYEQYF.

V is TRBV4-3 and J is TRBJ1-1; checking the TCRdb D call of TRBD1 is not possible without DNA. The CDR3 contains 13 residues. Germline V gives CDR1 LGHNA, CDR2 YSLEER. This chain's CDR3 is CASSQVGGTEAFF.

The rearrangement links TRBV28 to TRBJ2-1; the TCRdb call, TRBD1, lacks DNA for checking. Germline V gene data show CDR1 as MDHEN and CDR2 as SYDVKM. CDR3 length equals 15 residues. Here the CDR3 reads CASIPRDVGWKEQFF.

This CDR3 reads CASSLMRVHSYEQYF. The J gene is TRBJ2-7, the V gene TRBV5-5; TCRdb reports TRBD2, a call that lacks DNA to check it against. The CDR3 loop spans 15 amino acids. Germline values: CDR1 SGHKS, CDR2 YYEKEE (reference sequence).

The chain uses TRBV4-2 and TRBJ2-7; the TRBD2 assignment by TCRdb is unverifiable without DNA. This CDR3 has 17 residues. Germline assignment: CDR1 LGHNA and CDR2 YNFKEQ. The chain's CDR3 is CASSQDRLAGGAYEQYF.

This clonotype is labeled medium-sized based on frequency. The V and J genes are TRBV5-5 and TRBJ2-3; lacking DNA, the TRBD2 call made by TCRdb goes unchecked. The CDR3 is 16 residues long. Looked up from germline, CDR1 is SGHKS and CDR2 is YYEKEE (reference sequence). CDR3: CASSIELAGGRDTQYF.

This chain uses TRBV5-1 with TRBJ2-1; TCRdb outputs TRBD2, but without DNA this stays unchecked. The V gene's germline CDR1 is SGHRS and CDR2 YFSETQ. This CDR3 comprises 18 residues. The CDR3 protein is CASSPGLAGPSPYNEQFF.

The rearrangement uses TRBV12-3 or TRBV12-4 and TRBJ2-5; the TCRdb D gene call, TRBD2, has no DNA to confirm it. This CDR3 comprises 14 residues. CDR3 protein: CASSASGGQETQYF.

The CDR3 spells CASSMSTNTEAFF. V and J are TRBV19 and TRBJ1-1. Germline V gene data show CDR1 as LNHDA and CDR2 as SQIVND (reference sequence). The CDR3 is 13 amino acids.

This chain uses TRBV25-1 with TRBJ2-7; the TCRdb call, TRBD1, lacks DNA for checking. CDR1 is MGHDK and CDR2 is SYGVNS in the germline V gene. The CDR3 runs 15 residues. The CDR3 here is CASSGQGSNSYEQYF.

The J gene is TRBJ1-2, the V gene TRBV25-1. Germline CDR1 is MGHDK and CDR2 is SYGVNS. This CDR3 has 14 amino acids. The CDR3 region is CASSGSGNRYGYTF.

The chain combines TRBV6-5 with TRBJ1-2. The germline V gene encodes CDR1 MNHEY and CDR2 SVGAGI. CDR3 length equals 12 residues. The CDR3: CASRPPDYGYTF.